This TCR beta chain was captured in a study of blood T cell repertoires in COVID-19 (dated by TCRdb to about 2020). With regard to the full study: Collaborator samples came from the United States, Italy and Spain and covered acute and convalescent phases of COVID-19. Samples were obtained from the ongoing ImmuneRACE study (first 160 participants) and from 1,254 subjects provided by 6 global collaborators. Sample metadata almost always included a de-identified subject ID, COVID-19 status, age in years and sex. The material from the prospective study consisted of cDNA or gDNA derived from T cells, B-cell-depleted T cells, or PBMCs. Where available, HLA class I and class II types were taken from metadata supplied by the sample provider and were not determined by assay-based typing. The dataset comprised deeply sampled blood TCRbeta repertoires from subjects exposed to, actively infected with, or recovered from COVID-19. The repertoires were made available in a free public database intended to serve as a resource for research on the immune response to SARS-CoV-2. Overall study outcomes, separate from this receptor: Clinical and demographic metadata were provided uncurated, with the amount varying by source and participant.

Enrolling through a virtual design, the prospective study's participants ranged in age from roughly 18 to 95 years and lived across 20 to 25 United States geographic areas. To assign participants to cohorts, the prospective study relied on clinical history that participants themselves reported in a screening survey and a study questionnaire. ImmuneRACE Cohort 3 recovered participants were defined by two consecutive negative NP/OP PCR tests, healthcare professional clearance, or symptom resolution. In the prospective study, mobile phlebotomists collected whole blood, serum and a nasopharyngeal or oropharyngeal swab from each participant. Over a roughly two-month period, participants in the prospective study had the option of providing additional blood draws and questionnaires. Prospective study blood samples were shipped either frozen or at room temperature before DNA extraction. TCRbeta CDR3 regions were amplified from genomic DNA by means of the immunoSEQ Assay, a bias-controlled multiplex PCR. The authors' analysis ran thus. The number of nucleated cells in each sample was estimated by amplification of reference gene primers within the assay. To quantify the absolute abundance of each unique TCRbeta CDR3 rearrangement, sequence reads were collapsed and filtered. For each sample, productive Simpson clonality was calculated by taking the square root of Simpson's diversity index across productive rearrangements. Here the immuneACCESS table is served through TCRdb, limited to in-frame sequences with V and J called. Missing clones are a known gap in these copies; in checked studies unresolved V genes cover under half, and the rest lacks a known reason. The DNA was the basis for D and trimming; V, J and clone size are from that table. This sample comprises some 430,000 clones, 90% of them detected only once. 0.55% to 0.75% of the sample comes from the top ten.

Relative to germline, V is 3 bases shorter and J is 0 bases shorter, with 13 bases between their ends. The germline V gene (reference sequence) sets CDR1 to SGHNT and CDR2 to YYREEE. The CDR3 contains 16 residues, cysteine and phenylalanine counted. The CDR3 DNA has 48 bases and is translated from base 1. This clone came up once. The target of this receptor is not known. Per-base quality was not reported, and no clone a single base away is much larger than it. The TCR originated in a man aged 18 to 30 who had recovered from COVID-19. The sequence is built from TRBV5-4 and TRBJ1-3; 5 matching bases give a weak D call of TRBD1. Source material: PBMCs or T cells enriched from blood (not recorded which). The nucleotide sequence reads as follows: TGTGCCAGCAGCTCTGGGACTGAGAGCTCTGGAAACACCATATATTTT. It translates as CASSSGTESSGNTIYF.